This paragraph covers one T cell receptor (beta chain) sequence. Its antigen has not been determined. No quality values exist for individual bases; no much larger clone is one base distant. Donors formed part of the validation cohort, which comprised 120 subjects and was distinct from the first cohort of under 850 subjects. From the germline V gene, CDR1 is KGHSH and CDR2 is LQKENI. A distance of 11 bases separates the germline ends of V and J, which lose 5 bases and 1 base respectively. Taken from cysteine to phenylalanine, the CDR3 has 14 residues. This entry keeps only the CDR3 DNA: 42 bases, framed from base 1. The method was the immunoSEQ multiplex PCR assay. In the source study's methods: A statistical classification framework was built for diagnosing cytomegalovirus status from the catalog of TCR beta chain sequences. TCRdb limited this immuneACCESS table to in-frame rearrangements with V and J called. A share of clones is missing; checked studies link under half to unresolved V genes, and the rest is unexplained. That table is the source of V, J and clone size, and D and trimming were worked out from the DNA. The sample table contains hundreds of thousands of clones; only one count was recorded for roughly nine tenths of them. 12% of the sample is taken by the ten largest.

These data belong to a study of cytomegalovirus exposure and HLA in healthy donors (dated by TCRdb to 2017 to 2019). Context from the whole study: According to a later analysis, the roughly 120 validation repertoires were produced on the same platform as the 666 repertoires of the first cohort. High-throughput TCR immunosequencing, statistical association of individual TCRs with disease status, and machine learning were combined to predict cytomegalovirus infection status. The aim of the study was to test whether cataloging public T cell receptors could identify signatures of past pathogen exposure. A separate validation cohort of roughly 110 different subjects was used in addition to the roughly 700-subject first cohort. Summary of the overall study and its limitations: In vitro tests confirmed that a few of the cytomegalovirus-associated TCR beta chains recognize cytomegalovirus antigens. Subsequent analysis determined that TCRs grouped into clusters in the first cohort also showed a tendency toward co-occurrence across the 120 or so validation repertoires, and 90% to 95% of cluster scores exceeded 0. The study gave a list of 150 to 200 TCR beta chains associated with cytomegalovirus. Across donors, most TCR sequences were observed very rarely, whereas some public TCRs were present in many individuals. The authors suggested that the approach could potentially be generalized to other disease states and immunological phenotypes. The classifier was reported to diagnose cytomegalovirus status with high specificity and sensitivity in both the original cohort and the validation cohort. The validation cohort had no HLA typing available for a later analysis, so co-occurrence within that cohort was assessed over all 120 or so repertoires.

The chain is made from TRBV18 and TRBJ1-1; the D segment could be TRBD1, given 6 matching bases. The sequenced sample consisted of PBMCs. The TCR comes from a young man in good health and CMV-seropositive. The DNA reads as follows: TGTGCCAGCTCATCCAACAGGGAGAACACTGAAGCTTTCTTT. This sequence encodes CASSSNRENTEAFF.